A selection of T cell receptor beta chains follows, all from one sample in a study of cytomegalovirus exposure and HLA in healthy donors. The assay was immunoSEQ multiplex PCR, and TCRdb's table has in-frame clones only and misses some. In the table there are around 130,000 clones, about three quarters of which are singletons. Sequencing was carried out using PBMCs. Source of these receptors: a woman between 25 and 40 years old in good health and CMV-seronegative. The CDR3 runs from the conserved cysteine through the conserved F or W. The D gene is left open where the match is weak. Some rows have no size entry. The others give once, few or many, or a class for an expanded clone.

>TRBV2|.|TRBD1|TRBJ1-6
TGTGCCAGCAGCCTAACGGGACAGGGGGTTATGTCCTATAATTCACCCCTCCACTTT
CASSLTGQGVMSYNSPLHF
>TRBV5-1|.|TRBD1|TRBJ1-3
TGCGCCAGCAGCTGGGGACAGGGTGATGGAAACACCATATATTTT
CASSWGQGDGNTIYF
>TRBV14|.|TRBD1|TRBJ2-7
TGTGCCAGCAGCCAAGGACAGGGTGGAGTCTACGAGCAGTACTTC
CASSQGQGGVYEQYF
>TRBV7-6|once|.|TRBJ2-3
TGTGCCAGCTGGGCGAAGAAGACAAGCACAGATACGCAGTATTTT
CASWAKKTSTDTQYF
>TRBV6-5|.|.|TRBJ1-3
TGTGCCAGCAGTTACTCGACACTCACACCCGGAAACACCATATATTTT
CASSYSTLTPGNTIYF
>TRBV6-5|.|.|TRBJ1-5
TGTGCCAGCAGTTACTCTTGGGCAGTACTTCAGCCCCAGCATTTT
CASSYSWAVLQPQHF
>TRBV7-2|.|.|TRBJ2-1
TGTGCCAGCAGTTTGGGGTTAGCGGTCTACAATGAGCAGTTCTTC
CASSLGLAVYNEQFF
>TRBV5-1|.|TRBD2|TRBJ2-3
TGCGCCAGCAGCTTTAGCGGGAGTGTGGCAGATACGCAGTATTTT
CASSFSGSVADTQYF
>TRBV2|.|TRBD1|TRBJ1-2
TGTGCCAGCAGTGGGACAGGGAATGTAGGGGGCTACACCTTC
CASSGTGNVGGYTF
>TRBV2|few|TRBD2|TRBJ2-2
TGTGCCAGCAGTGTTTATAGCGGGGACACCGGGGAGCTGTTTTTT
CASSVYSGDTGELFF
>TRBV2|few|.|TRBJ1-4
TGTGCCAGCAGAGCCCTACAGGGTTCTAATGAAAAACTGTTTTTT
CASRALQGSNEKLFF